This TCR beta chain was recovered during a study of PD-1 blockade in mismatch repair-deficient tumors. Study details: Patients had 12 mismatch repair-deficient cancer types, all previously treated and progressing. Findings of the study overall: Rapid post-treatment expansion, then contraction, generally preceding radiologic response, marked tumor-resident clones.

Profiled with immunoSEQ multiplex PCR; TCRdb holds only in-frame clones, not every one. The table includes under 20,000 clones, over 75% detected once. As concerns this clone: Its target is unknown.

The CDR3 loop spans 15 amino acids. Between the trimmed V and J ends, which lost 1 base and 4 bases, there was a span of 14 bases. Germline CDR1 MNHNS, CDR2 SASEGT. This TCR derives from an adult with mismatch repair-deficient cancer. The gene calls are TRBV6-1 and TRBJ2-7; the D gene is possibly TRBD2 (6 bases). Sequencing used PBMCs, obtained 52 weeks after starting pembrolizumab. The CDR3 region has the DNA TGTGCCAGCAGTGAAGGGACTACTTCGGTTTACGAGCAGTACTTC. It codes for CASSEGTTSVYEQYF.